This entry lists 28 T cell receptor beta chains sequenced from one sample in a study of cytomegalovirus exposure and HLA in healthy donors. PCR was performed using 60 Vbeta and 13 Jbeta primers. Clones were sequenced by immunoSEQ multiplex PCR, and TCRdb holds only the in-frame ones, with some missing. The sample shows approximately 220,000 clones, approximately 82% of them seen only once. Material: PBMCs. The receptors here all came from a man younger than 35 in good health and CMV-seronegative.

The chain has TRBV5-1 and TRBJ1-1; 7 positions match TRBD1. Germline V gives CDR1 SGHRS, CDR2 YFSETQ. The CDR3 spans 16 residues. After removal of 1 base from V and 3 bases from J, the junction contained 9 bases not matched to a gene. The CDR3 DNA reads TGCGCCAGCAGCTTGAGGCCAGGGGGTAGGGACACTGAAGCTTTCTTT. Protein sequence: CASSLRPGGRDTEAFF.

V gene TRBV19 combines with J gene TRBJ2-7, with 7 bases lining up with TRBD2. The trim removed 5 bases at V and 4 bases at J, leaving 8 bases unmatched. CDR3 size: 14 residues. Germline V gene lookup returns CDR1 LNHDA and CDR2 SQIVND (reference sequence). DNA for the CDR3: TGTGCCAGTAGTCGGCGGGAGTCCGGGTACGAGCAGTACTTC. It codes for CASSRRESGYEQYF.

This clone occurred once. The chain joins TRBV7-9 to TRBJ2-1; TRBD1 is a possible D gene (5 bases). Looked up from germline, CDR1 is SEHNR and CDR2 is FQNEAQ (reference sequence). V lost 6 bases and J lost 7, with 7 bases in between. The CDR3 covers 11 residues. The CDR3: CASRSGNEQFF. The CDR3 nucleotides are TGTGCCAGCAGGTCAGGGAATGAGCAGTTCTTC.

This chain joins TRBV10-1 and TRBJ2-7; D perhaps matches TRBD2 (6 bases). V was pared by 5 bases and J by 6 bases, with 17 bases between. This CDR3 is 14 amino acids long. From germline, CDR1 is WNHNN and CDR2 SYGVQD (reference sequence). CDR3 DNA sequence: TGCGCCAGCAGTCCCCGGACGTCCGGGAGCGAGCAGTACTTC. Residues: CASSPRTSGSEQYF.

J is TRBJ2-3 and V is TRBV11-1; 9 bases agree with TRBD1. In germline, CDR1 is SGHAT, CDR2 FQDESV (reference sequence). This CDR3 has 15 residues. The junction had 11 bases not matched to a gene; V was cut back by 8 bases and J by 5 bases. In nucleotides, the CDR3 is TGTGCCAGCGAGAGGACAGGGGCTGCCGGAGATACGCAGTATTTT. This codes for CASERTGAAGDTQYF.

The V call is TRBV28, the J call TRBJ2-5; D remains ambiguous. V lost 8 bases and J lost 4, with 5 bases in between. CDR3 size: 10 residues. Per the germline V gene, CDR1 is MDHEN and CDR2 is SYDVKM. The chain's CDR3 is CASLGETQYF. The CDR3, as DNA: TGTGCCAGCCTAGGAGAGACCCAGTACTTC.

The chain has TRBV5-6 and TRBJ1-1; D ambiguous. Trimming pared 7 bases from V and 1 base from J, leaving 14 bases between. Germline values: CDR1 SGHDT, CDR2 YYEEEE. The length of the CDR3 is 14 residues. The CDR3 sequence: CASGLLSANTEAFF. CDR3 bases: TGTGCCAGCGGGCTCCTCTCAGCGAACACTGAAGCTTTCTTT.

The CDR3 nucleotides are TGTGCCTGGGACAGGGGGCTCCGCTACGAGCAGTACTTC. It is translated as CAWDRGLRYEQYF. The rearrangement uses TRBV30 and TRBJ2-7; 10 nucleotides agree with TRBD1. CDR3 size: 13 residues. After removal of 5 bases from V and 3 bases from J, the junction contained 4 bases not matched to a gene. Germline CDR1 reads GTSNPN; CDR2 reads SVGIG (reference sequence).

As for this clone: Distinct nucleotide sequences in the sample also encode this CDR3. This rearrangement joins TRBV30 to TRBJ2-1, with 7 bases fitting TRBD2. Germline CDR1 GTSNPN, CDR2 SVGIG (reference sequence). The CDR3 contains 14 residues. The junction had 13 bases not matched to a gene; V was cut back by 8 bases and J by 6 bases. CDR3 sequence: CAGRGTSASNEQFF. As DNA, the CDR3 is TGTGCCGGAAGAGGAACTAGCGCTTCCAATGAGCAGTTCTTC.

This clone came up a few times. The chain couples TRBV7-9 to TRBJ2-2; weak D call: TRBD2 (5 bases). This CDR3 has 16 amino acids. CDR1 is SEHNR, CDR2 FQNEAQ, per germline (reference sequence). Trimming removed 0 bases at V and 2 bases at J, with 10 bases between. CDR3 DNA sequence: TGTGCCAGCAGCTTAGCGGGAGAGGCAAACACCGGGGAGCTGTTTTTT. This encodes CASSLAGEANTGELFF.

The genes are TRBV19 and TRBJ2-4; maybe TRBD2 (6 bases). This CDR3 comprises 17 residues. Trimming removed 5 bases at V and 0 bases at J, with 17 bases between. Germline-derived CDR1 and CDR2 are LNHDA and SQIVND (reference sequence). This chain's CDR3 is CASSSARGTLAKNIQYF. The CDR3 nucleotides read TGTGCCAGTAGTTCGGCTCGGGGGACGTTAGCCAAAAACATTCAGTACTTC.

The rearrangement joins TRBV29-1 to TRBJ2-3; perhaps TRBD2 as D (6 bases). This CDR3 region has 16 residues. V was trimmed by 0 bases and J by 0 bases, leaving 13 bases between them. Germline-derived CDR1 and CDR2 are SQVTM and ANQGSEA. The chain's CDR3 is CSVEEWGRTSTDTQYF. The CDR3 bases are TGCAGCGTTGAAGAATGGGGGAGGACGAGCACAGATACGCAGTATTTT.

V is TRBV30 and J is TRBJ1-2, with D possibly matching TRBD1 (6 bases). Trimming removed 2 bases from V and 3 bases from J, with 16 bases in between. CDR1 is GTSNPN, CDR2 SVGIG, per germline (reference sequence). The CDR3 spans 15 residues. CDR3 nucleotide sequence: TGTGCCTGGAGTTCGGGGGGCGCAGGGGACTATGGCTACACCTTC. Amino acid sequence: CAWSSGGAGDYGYTF.

The chain has TRBV9 and TRBJ1-3; D uncertain. V lost 3 bases, J lost 3 bases, and 16 bases lay in between. Germline V lookup: CDR1 SGDLS, CDR2 YYNGEE. CDR3 length equals 16 residues. Here the CDR3 DNA reads TGTGCCAGCAGCGAGCGCCCGGCCCGGGTTGGAAACACCATATATTTT. This gives the protein CASSERPARVGNTIYF.

The chain links TRBV4-1 to TRBJ1-2; D gene unclear. Per germline, CDR1 MGHRA and CDR2 YSYEKL. Between the trimmed V and J ends, which lost 0 bases and 0 bases, there was a span of 11 bases. This CDR3 comprises 16 residues. CDR3 nucleotides: TGCGCCAGCAGCCAAGATCGCCTATTCCCTAACTATGGCTACACCTTC. It translates to CASSQDRLFPNYGYTF.

The CDR3, as DNA: TGTGCCAGCAGGGCCAACTTACAGGGGAGAGGTGAAAAACTGTTTTTT. This encodes CASRANLQGRGEKLFF. The gene calls are TRBV6-6 and TRBJ1-4; 7 bases line up with TRBD1. The CDR3 consists of 16 residues. Germline trimming cut 6 bases from V and 7 bases from J; bases unmatched to any gene: 14. Germline CDR1 and CDR2: MNHNY and SVGAGI (reference sequence).

The chain recombines TRBV5-6 with TRBJ2-5; D uncertain. This CDR3 has 14 residues. V lost 0 bases to trimming and J lost 4 bases, with 10 bases between them. Germline CDR1 is SGHDT and CDR2 is YYEEEE. In nucleotides, the CDR3 is TGTGCCAGCAGCTTGGGGCCCGGCGGAGAGACCCAGTACTTC. It specifies CASSLGPGGETQYF. Using reference TRBV5-6 and TRBJ2-5 for the parts outside the CDR3, the full variable domain is DAGVTQSPTHLIKTRGQQVTLRCSPKSGHDTVSWYQQALGQGPQFIFQYYEEEERQRGNFPDRFSGHQFPNYSSELNVNALLLGDSALYLCASSLGPGGETQYFGPGTRLLVL.

The chain employs TRBV6-1 and TRBJ1-4; 8 nucleotides agree with TRBD1. Germline CDR1 MNHNS, CDR2 SASEGT. The CDR3 is 14 amino acids. Trimming took 6 bases from V and 6 from J; bases not matched to a gene: 6. CDR3: CASRSGGGYEKLFF. The CDR3, as DNA: TGTGCCAGCAGATCAGGGGGCGGTTATGAAAAACTGTTTTTT.

V and J are TRBV6-5 and TRBJ1-2; TRBD1 matches 8 bases. CDR1 is MNHEY and CDR2 is SVGAGI in the germline V gene. Unmatched junction bases numbered 11, after V lost 6 bases and J lost 5 bases. The CDR3 is 15 amino acids. The CDR3 DNA follows: TGTGCCAGCAGGGGACTCGGACAGGGTGATTATGGCTACACCTTC. The encoded protein is CASRGLGQGDYGYTF.

The chain employs TRBV28 and TRBJ2-1; 9 bases are a match to TRBD2. Trimming at V came to 2 bases and at J to 7 bases, leaving 6 bases not matched to a gene. Germline CDR1 and CDR2: MDHEN and SYDVKM. CDR3 length: 15 residues. This CDR3 is CASSLGGAGGNEQFF. CDR3 sequence (DNA): TGTGCCAGCAGTTTAGGCGGTGCGGGAGGGAATGAGCAGTTCTTC.

In this sample, this clone turned up once. The chain uses TRBV30 and TRBJ1-6, with 9 bases matching TRBD1. Germline V gene sequence: CDR1 GTSNPN, CDR2 SVGIG (reference sequence). Unmatched junction bases numbered 15, after V lost 2 bases and J lost 16 bases. CDR3 size: 15 residues. CDR3 region: CAWSPKRDRAIFLHF. CDR3 coding DNA: TGTGCCTGGAGTCCAAAACGGGACAGGGCGATTTTTCTCCACTTT.

This chain connects TRBV14 to TRBJ2-6, with D perhaps TRBD1 (6 bases). Per the germline V gene, CDR1 is SGHDN and CDR2 is FVKESK. The V gene lost 1 base and the J gene lost 4 bases, with 20 bases spanning the gap. CDR3 length: 19 amino acids. As DNA, the CDR3 is TGTGCCAGCAGCCAAGCATTCGGACAGTCGAGATCGGGGGCCAACGTCCTGACTTTC. This translates into CASSQAFGQSRSGANVLTF.

The rearrangement joins TRBV4-1 to TRBJ1-1; maybe TRBD1 (6 bases). Germline CDR1 MGHRA, CDR2 YSYEKL. CDR3 length: 13 residues. The V gene lost 1 base and the J gene lost 4 bases, with 7 bases spanning the gap. As DNA, the CDR3 is TGCGCCAGCAGCCAAGGGACAGTCACTGAAGCTTTCTTT. Protein product: CASSQGTVTEAFF.

This chain joins TRBV5-1 and TRBJ2-3; 10 bases align to TRBD2. Trimming took 2 bases from V and 5 from J; bases not matched to a gene: 2. The CDR3 spans 14 residues. Per the germline V gene, CDR1 is SGHRS and CDR2 is YFSETQ. Here the CDR3 DNA reads TGCGCCAGCAGCTTTCGGACTAGCGGAGATACGCAGTATTTT. It is translated as CASSFRTSGDTQYF.

A single count supports this clone. The chain's CDR3 is CASRLNPSANYGYTF. The CDR3 nucleotides read TGCGCCAGCAGGCTCAACCCTTCGGCTAACTATGGCTACACCTTC. This chain links TRBV5-1 with TRBJ1-2; D remains ambiguous. This CDR3 comprises 15 residues. V lost 5 bases to trimming and J lost 0 bases, with 14 bases between them. Germline CDR1 reads SGHRS; CDR2 reads YFSETQ.

The chain employs TRBV5-1 and TRBJ2-7; TRBD2 agrees at 12 bases. J lost 2 bases, V lost 4 bases, and 10 bases had no gene match. The V gene's germline CDR1 is SGHRS and CDR2 YFSETQ. This CDR3 spans 17 amino acids. This chain's CDR3 is CASSLGLAGPGPYEQYF. CDR3 DNA: TGCGCCAGCAGCCTGGGACTAGCGGGTCCCGGGCCCTACGAGCAGTACTTC.

The V call is TRBV27, the J call TRBJ1-2; TRBD1 agrees at 7 bases. The junction had 12 bases not matched to a gene; V was cut back by 3 bases and J by 8 bases. The germline V gene encodes CDR1 MNHEY and CDR2 SMNVEV (reference sequence). CDR3 length: 15 amino acids. The CDR3 loop is CASSFTTDRVGGYTF. As DNA, the CDR3 is TGTGCCAGCAGTTTTACGACCGACAGGGTGGGGGGCTACACCTTC.

The chain combines TRBV29-1 with TRBJ2-3; maybe TRBD2 (5 bases). Germline loops: CDR1 SQVTM, CDR2 ANQGSEA. V lost 8 bases and J 1 base, leaving 16 bases between the germline ends. The CDR3 has 14 amino acids. CDR3 in amino acids: CSSHGDSGTDTQYF. CDR3 DNA sequence: TGCAGCTCTCACGGGGATAGCGGCACAGATACGCAGTATTTT.